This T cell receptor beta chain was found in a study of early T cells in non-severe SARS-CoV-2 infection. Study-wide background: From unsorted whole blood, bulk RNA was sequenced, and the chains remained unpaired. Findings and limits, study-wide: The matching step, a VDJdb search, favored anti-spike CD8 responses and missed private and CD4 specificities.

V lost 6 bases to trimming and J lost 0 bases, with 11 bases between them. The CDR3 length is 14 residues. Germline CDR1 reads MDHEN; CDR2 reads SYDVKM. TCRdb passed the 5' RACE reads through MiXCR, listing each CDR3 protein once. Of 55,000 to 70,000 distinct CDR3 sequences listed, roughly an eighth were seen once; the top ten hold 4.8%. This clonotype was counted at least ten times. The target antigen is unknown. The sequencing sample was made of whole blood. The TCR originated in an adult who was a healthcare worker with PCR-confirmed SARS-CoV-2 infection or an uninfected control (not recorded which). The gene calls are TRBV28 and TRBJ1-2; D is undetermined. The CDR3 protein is CASRTLETNYGYTF. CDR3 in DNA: TGTGCCAGCAGAACACTAGAGACTAACTATGGCTACACCTTC.